These 27 T cell receptor beta chains originate from one sample sequenced in a study of human T cells and chemical hapten exposure. The time point: patch test 3, about 24 weeks after DPC sensitization. Stated treatment: therapeutic diphenylcyclopropenone sensitization with weekly scalp DPC. TCRdb independently ran MiXCR on the RACE reads; one entry per CDR3 protein. The sample records 50,000 to 65,000 distinct CDR3 sequences, more than 9.5% being singletons. The starting material was whole blood, obtained in connection with sensitization to the hapten diphenylcyclopropenone (DPC). The receptors originated from a woman between 40 and 50 years old with alopecia areata. Some clones in this sample may be carry-over from other donors' samples.

This clonotype was seen more than once but under ten times. V gene TRBV11-2 combines with J gene TRBJ2-1; 13 bases agree with TRBD2. The germline gives CDR1 SGHAT, CDR2 FQNNGV. V trimming: 4 bases; J trimming: 9 bases; junction bases outside the gene matches: 6. This CDR3 has 15 residues. CDR3 sequence reads: CASSSGLAGAIEQFF. CDR3 sequence (DNA): TGTGCCAGCAGCTCCGGACTAGCGGGGGCCATTGAGCAGTTCTTC.

The V and J genes are TRBV18 and TRBJ1-1, with D possibly being TRBD1 (6 bases). Germline loops: CDR1 KGHSH, CDR2 LQKENI. V was cut by 4 bases and J by 1 base, with 19 bases left in between. The CDR3 is made up of 17 amino acids. CDR3 DNA: TGTGCCAGCTCACGGCTACCTTTGGACAGCCCGAACACTGAAGCTTTCTTT. Translation gives CASSRLPLDSPNTEAFF.

Ten or more counts support this clonotype. The chain is built from TRBV6-5 and TRBJ1-2; possibly TRBD1 for D (5 bases). In germline, CDR1 is MNHEY, CDR2 SVGAGI. CDR3 length: 13 residues. Trimming took off 3 bases at V and 7 bases at J, with 12 bases between the two ends. The CDR3 coding sequence is TGTGCCAGCAGTTATTTGAGGGGCTCTGGCTACACCTTC. Translated: CASSYLRGSGYTF.

This chain connects TRBV7-2 to TRBJ2-7; TRBD2 matches 9 bases. Germline CDR1 is SGHTA and CDR2 is FQGNSA. The CDR3 consists of 15 residues. J lost 2 bases, V lost 5 bases, and 7 bases had no gene match. CDR3 in DNA: TGTGCCAGCAGCACACTAGGCGGGGGGGCCTACGAGCAGTACTTC. As protein: CASSTLGGGAYEQYF.

This clonotype was observed a few times. The V call is TRBV3-1, the J call TRBJ2-1; no firm D call. The CDR3 totals 14 residues. Trimming shortened V by 8 bases and J by 3 bases, and 14 bases separated the two germline ends. Germline lookup yields CDR1 LGHDT and CDR2 YNNKEL (reference sequence). CDR3 in DNA: TGTGCCAGCGGCCGACTCGAATTCTACAATGAGCAGTTCTTC. Its protein product is CASGRLEFYNEQFF.

This clonotype showed up many times. The gene calls are TRBV27 and TRBJ2-5; 9 positions match TRBD1. The trim removed 6 bases at V and 4 bases at J, leaving 9 bases unmatched. CDR3 length equals 15 residues. Germline V gene sequence: CDR1 MNHEY, CDR2 SMNVEV (reference sequence). The CDR3 loop reads CASRVQGAGVETQYF. The CDR3, as DNA: TGTGCCAGCAGGGTACAGGGGGCGGGAGTAGAGACCCAGTACTTC.

This clonotype appeared many times. The chain carries TRBV7-6 and TRBJ1-4; the D gene is possibly TRBD1 (6 bases). Per the germline V gene, CDR1 is SGHVS and CDR2 is FNYEAQ. The CDR3 has 14 amino acids. V lost 3 bases and J 13 bases, leaving 18 bases between the germline ends. The CDR3 spells CASSLKQGGGLLFF. Here the CDR3 DNA reads TGTGCCAGCAGCTTGAAACAGGGAGGCGGCTTACTGTTTTTT.

This rearrangement joins TRBV5-1 to TRBJ1-4; 7 bases map to TRBD1. The CDR3 runs to 19 residues. The germline gives CDR1 SGHRS, CDR2 YFSETQ. V shed 7 bases and J 6 bases; nucleotides not matched to a gene: 24. The CDR3 spells CASANPREGALSRHEKLFF. In DNA, the CDR3 is TGCGCCAGCGCGAACCCTAGAGAGGGGGCCTTATCCCGACATGAAAAACTGTTTTTT. Drawing the rest from reference TRBV5-1 and TRBJ1-4, the complete variable domain is KAGVTQTPRYLIKTRGQQVTLSCSPISGHRSVSWYQQTPGQGLQFLFEYFSETQRNKGNFPGRFSGRQFSNSRSEMNVSTLELGDSALYLCASANPREGALSRHEKLFFGSGTQLSVL.

V and J are TRBV10-3 and TRBJ2-3, with 7 bases that match TRBD1. V was clipped by 3 bases and J by 5 bases; unmatched bases: 5. Germline V gives CDR1 ENHRY, CDR2 SYGVKD. The CDR3 has 14 residues. The CDR3 DNA reads TGTGCCATCAGTGAACAGGGGCCCGGAGATACGCAGTATTTT. It yields the protein CAISEQGPGDTQYF.

This clonotype was counted at least ten times. The chain couples TRBV7-9 to TRBJ2-2; D remains ambiguous. This CDR3 has 15 residues. Germline V gives CDR1 SEHNR, CDR2 FQNEAQ (reference sequence). Trimming cost V 1 base and J 1 base, with 7 bases left between them. CDR3 region: CASSLGGLNTGELFF. The CDR3 DNA reads TGTGCCAGCAGCTTAGGAGGTTTGAACACCGGGGAGCTGTTTTTT. Drawing the rest from reference TRBV7-9 and TRBJ2-2, the complete variable domain is DTGVSQNPRHKITKRGQNVTFRCDPISEHNRLYWYRQTLGQGPEFLTYFQNEAQLEKSRLLSDRFSAERPKGSFSTLEIQRTEQGDSAMYLCASSLGGLNTGELFFGEGSRLTVL.

This chain uses TRBV20-1 with TRBJ2-7; 8 bases line up with TRBD1. Unmatched junction bases numbered 2, after V lost 3 bases and J lost 1 base. This CDR3 spans 13 amino acids. CDR1 is DFQATT and CDR2 is SNEGSKA in the germline V gene (reference sequence). The CDR3 sequence: CSARGQVSYEQYF. The CDR3 coding sequence is TGCAGTGCTAGGGGACAGGTATCCTACGAGCAGTACTTC.

V usage is TRBV29-1 and J usage is TRBJ2-7, with 9 nucleotides matching TRBD1. The length of the CDR3 is 16 residues. Unmatched junction bases numbered 9, after V lost 1 base and J lost 2 bases. Germline V gene sequence: CDR1 SQVTM, CDR2 ANQGSEA. The CDR3 sequence is CSVEGTGALSPYEQYF. In nucleotides, the CDR3 is TGCAGCGTTGAAGGGACAGGGGCCCTAAGTCCCTACGAGCAGTACTTC.

This clonotype was observed at least ten times. The chain is built from TRBV20-1 and TRBJ2-2, with 8 bases identical to TRBD1. CDR1 DFQATT and CDR2 SNEGSKA come from the germline V gene (reference sequence). The CDR3 covers 18 residues. Trimming cost V 1 base and J 5 bases; bases outside gene matches: 15. This chain's CDR3 is CSARGWTGTSERTGELFF. The CDR3 nucleotides are TGCAGTGCTAGAGGATGGACAGGGACCTCGGAGAGGACCGGGGAGCTGTTTTTT.

V is TRBV12-3 or TRBV12-4 and J is TRBJ2-7; D may be TRBD1 (5 bases). This CDR3 is built from 12 residues. V was clipped by 6 bases and J by 4 bases, with 10 bases between them. The CDR3 bases are TGTGCCAGCAGCCCGCAGGGATACGAGCAGTACTTC. Protein: CASSPQGYEQYF.

In the case of this clonotype: A junction end diverges from the germline sequence, so it may reflect a read error. For the CDR3, the DNA is TGTGCCAGCAGTTTTCAACTTCAACCTTTTTTT. This gives the protein CASSFQLQPFF. This rearrangement joins TRBV28 to TRBJ1-1; D remains ambiguous. From germline, CDR1 is MDHEN and CDR2 SYDVKM. The CDR3 runs to 11 residues.

J is TRBJ1-6 and V is TRBV28; D call uncertain. V lost 6 bases and J 3 bases, leaving 6 bases between the germline ends. Germline V CDR1 and CDR2: MDHEN, SYDVKM. The CDR3 length is 13 residues. CDR3 DNA sequence: TGTGCCAGCAGGGGCCTCTATAATTCACCCCTCCACTTT. The encoded protein is CASRGLYNSPLHF.

A few counts support this clonotype. The rearrangement joins TRBV5-1 to TRBJ2-5; no definite D call. Trimming shortened V by 2 bases and J by 5 bases, and 10 bases separated the two germline ends. Looked up from germline, CDR1 is SGHRS and CDR2 is YFSETQ. The CDR3 has 13 amino acids. CDR3 sequence reads: CASSFLGMETQYF. As DNA, the CDR3 is TGCGCCAGCAGCTTTCTAGGAATGGAGACCCAGTACTTC.

The rearrangement links TRBV5-1 to TRBJ1-1, with D tentatively TRBD1 (6 bases). The CDR3 spans 12 residues. V lost 2 bases to trimming and J lost 5 bases, with 7 bases between them. Germline CDR1 reads SGHRS; CDR2 reads YFSETQ. The CDR3 DNA reads as TGCGCCAGCAGCTTCGACAGGACTGAAGCTTTCTTT. This translates into CASSFDRTEAFF.

This rearrangement joins TRBV30 to TRBJ2-2; D not certain. The CDR3 loop spans 14 amino acids. Trimming pared 3 bases from V and 5 bases from J, leaving 13 bases between. Germline V gene data show CDR1 as GTSNPN and CDR2 as SVGIG (reference sequence). Here the CDR3 reads CAWSVSGWTGELFF. The CDR3 bases are TGTGCCTGGAGCGTTTCGGGCTGGACCGGGGAGCTGTTTTTT.

With respect to this clonotype: Just one base apart from a much larger clone, this may be a read error. The V and J genes are TRBV12-3 or TRBV12-4 and TRBJ1-2; no firm D call. The CDR3 is made up of 13 amino acids. The CDR3 sequence: CTSSFSQNYGYTF. CDR3 nucleotides: TGTACCAGCAGTTTTTCACAGAACTATGGCTACACCTTC.

This clonotype was detected ten times or more. The rearrangement links TRBV11-2 to TRBJ2-7, with D unresolved. Looked up from germline, CDR1 is SGHAT and CDR2 is FQNNGV. Trimming removed 3 bases from V and 6 bases from J, with 9 bases in between. This CDR3 is built from 12 residues. DNA of the CDR3: TGTGCCAGCAGCTTTCAAATCACCGAGCAGTACTTC. This codes for CASSFQITEQYF. Using reference TRBV11-2 and TRBJ2-7 for the parts outside the CDR3, the full variable domain is EAGVAQSPRYKIIEKRQSVAFWCNPISGHATLYWYQQILGQGPKLLIQFQNNGVVDDSQLPKDRFSAERLKGVDSTLKIQPAKLEDSAVYLCASSFQITEQYFGPGTRLTVT.

This clonotype was counted only a few times. The V call is TRBV6-5, the J call TRBJ2-3; D gene unclear. The CDR3 runs 11 residues. Germline CDR1 is MNHEY and CDR2 is SVGAGI. Deletions cut 6 bases from V and 5 bases from J, with 6 bases between. CDR3 nucleotides: TGTGCCAGCAGGGAACTAGATACGCAGTATTTT. Translating gives CASRELDTQYF.

This clonotype was picked up many times. This rearrangement joins TRBV28 to TRBJ1-2; no clear D gene. The CDR3 is made up of 11 amino acids. Trimming took 10 bases from V and 7 from J, leaving 13 bases between them. Germline V lookup: CDR1 MDHEN, CDR2 SYDVKM. The CDR3, as DNA: TGTGCCACTACCGGTTTTAGTGGCTACACCTTC. Translating gives CATTGFSGYTF.

V and J are TRBV5-4 and TRBJ1-1; unclear D gene. Trimming pared 0 bases from V and 6 bases from J, leaving 9 bases between. This CDR3 contains 13 residues. Germline CDR1 reads SGHNT; CDR2 reads YYREEE (reference sequence). The CDR3 DNA sequence: TGTGCCAGCAGCTTGGCAACGCGGCCTGAAGCTTTCTTT. Protein sequence: CASSLATRPEAFF.

This clonotype was seen many times. The V and J genes are TRBV27 and TRBJ2-2; D gene unclear. In germline, CDR1 is MNHEY, CDR2 SMNVEV (reference sequence). The CDR3 contains 12 residues. V shed 5 bases and J shed 1 base, with 2 bases lying between them. CDR3 DNA sequence: TGTGCCAGCAGTCGGAACACCGGGGAGCTGTTTTTT. Translating gives CASSRNTGELFF.

The table lists this clonotype with many counts. This chain links TRBV29-1 with TRBJ1-2, with TRBD1 matching 7 bases. From germline, CDR1 is SQVTM and CDR2 ANQGSEA. With 5 bases clipped from V and 2 bases from J, the junction kept 5 bases outside the gene matches. The CDR3 extends over 13 amino acids. This chain's CDR3 is CSVRDRANYGYTF. The CDR3 bases are TGCAGCGTTCGTGACAGGGCGAACTATGGCTACACCTTC. Together with reference TRBV29-1 and TRBJ1-2, the CDR3 gives the full variable domain: SAVISQKPSRDICQRGTSLTIQCQVDSQVTMMFWYRQQPGQSLTLIATANQGSEATYESGFVIDKFPISRPNLTFSTLTVSNMSPEDSSIYLCSVRDRANYGYTFGSGTRLTVV.

This clonotype has a count of ten or more. This chain uses TRBV25-1 with TRBJ2-7, with a tentative D call TRBD1 (6 bases). CDR3 length equals 15 residues. V gave up 3 bases and J gave up 3 bases, with 15 bases separating them. The V gene's germline CDR1 is MGHDK and CDR2 SYGVNS. The CDR3 sequence is CASSEEAQGHYEQYF. CDR3 sequence (DNA): TGTGCCAGCAGTGAGGAGGCACAGGGACACTACGAGCAGTACTTC.